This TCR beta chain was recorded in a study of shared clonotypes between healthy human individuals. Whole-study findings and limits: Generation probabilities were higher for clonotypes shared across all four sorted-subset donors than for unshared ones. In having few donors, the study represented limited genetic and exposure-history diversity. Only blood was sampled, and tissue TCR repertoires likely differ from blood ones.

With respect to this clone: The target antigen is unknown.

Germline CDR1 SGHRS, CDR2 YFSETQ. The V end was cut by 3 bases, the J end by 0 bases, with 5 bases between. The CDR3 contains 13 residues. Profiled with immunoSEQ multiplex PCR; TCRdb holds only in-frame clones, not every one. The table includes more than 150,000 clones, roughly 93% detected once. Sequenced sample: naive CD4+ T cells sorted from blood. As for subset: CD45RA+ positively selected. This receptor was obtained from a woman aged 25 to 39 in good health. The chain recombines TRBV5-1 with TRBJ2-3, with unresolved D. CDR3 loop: CASSSTSTDTQYF. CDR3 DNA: TGCGCCAGCAGCTCGACTAGCACAGATACGCAGTATTTT. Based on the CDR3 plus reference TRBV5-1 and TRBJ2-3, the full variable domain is KAGVTQTPRYLIKTRGQQVTLSCSPISGHRSVSWYQQTPGQGLQFLFEYFSETQRNKGNFPGRFSGRQFSNSRSEMNVSTLELGDSALYLCASSSTSTDTQYFGPGTRLTVL.